The sequence of this T cell receptor (beta chain) was determined in a study of blood T cells in healthy people across ages. A second PCR, run for about 6 to 12 cycles, used a sample-barcoded 5' primer plus a J-beta primer mix. TCRdb redid the calling of the 5' RACE reads with MiXCR, one entry per CDR3 protein. The data contain more than 650,000 distinct CDR3 sequences, around a fifth of them singletons. As concerns this clonotype: The junction departs from germline at one end; a sequencing error may be responsible.

Germline V gives CDR1 MNHNY, CDR2 SVGAGI (reference sequence). The CDR3 contains 14 residues. Isolation per sample recovered at least 7 million PBMCs. Sequencing was performed on blood. The chain has TRBV6-6 and TRBJ2-7; D not resolved. This clonotype originated in a man between 65 and 80 years old in good health. The CDR3 loop is CASSQPPKPYEQHF. The CDR3 DNA follows: TGTGCCAGCAGCCAACCCCCTAAACCCTACGAGCAGCACTTC.